The clone carrying this T cell receptor (beta chain) came up many times. The antigen remains undetermined. The sample originates from a study of human T cells and chemical hapten exposure. Study-wide results and limits: Among TCRs, those above 1 in 1000 frequency were unaffected by DPC sensitization. Expanded TCRs made up significantly more big CDR3 similarity clusters than controls did.

Individual cDNA molecules each carried unique molecular identifiers attached by the library. MiXCR, run by TCRdb on the RACE reads, gives a single entry per CDR3 protein. This table holds 190,000 or so distinct CDR3 sequences, 24% found once. The time point is: patch test 3, about 24 weeks after DPC sensitization. Documented treatment: therapeutic diphenylcyclopropenone sensitization with weekly scalp DPC. Prior to each patch test being applied, blood was drawn. The V gene's germline CDR1 is SEHNR and CDR2 FQNEAQ (reference sequence). The CDR3 runs to 14 residues. Trimming removed 1 base at V and 6 bases at J, with 10 bases between.

This receptor was identified in a woman aged 40 to 50 with alopecia areata. Some clones in this sample may be carry-over from other donors' samples. This chain connects TRBV7-9 to TRBJ2-1; a possible D gene is TRBD1 (6 bases). Sequenced here: whole blood, sampled in connection with sensitization to the hapten diphenylcyclopropenone (DPC). CDR3 coding DNA: TGTGCCAGCAGCTTAGTACAGGGCTCCAATGAGCAGTTCTTC. It yields the protein CASSLVQGSNEQFF. Together with reference TRBV7-9 and TRBJ2-1, the CDR3 gives the full variable domain: DTGVSQNPRHKITKRGQNVTFRCDPISEHNRLYWYRQTLGQGPEFLTYFQNEAQLEKSRLLSDRFSAERPKGSFSTLEIQRTEQGDSAMYLCASSLVQGSNEQFFGPGTRLTVL.